Below are 23 T cell receptor beta chains sequenced from a single sample in a study of CD8+ T cells in alopecia areata. RNA, once extracted, was reverse transcribed into cDNA for use as the sequencing template. Profiled with immunoSEQ multiplex PCR; TCRdb holds only in-frame clones, not every one. The sample lists 170,000 or so clones, 55% to 75% occurring once. The treatment was: oral pan-JAK inhibitor, 5-10 mg twice daily. The sequences come from CD4+ T cells sorted from blood, collected at week 4, from a patient treated with tofacitinib. These receptors all stem from a human donor with alopecia areata.

This clone was seen a few times. The chain combines TRBV29-1 with TRBJ2-7, with 9 bases lining up with TRBD1. Germline V gives CDR1 SQVTM, CDR2 ANQGSEA. The CDR3 is made up of 15 amino acids. The trim removed 4 bases at V and 7 bases at J, leaving 14 bases unmatched. CDR3 nucleotide sequence: TGCAGCGTTGTTAGGACAGGGGAAAGGATTGGTGAGCAGTACTTC. Translating gives CSVVRTGERIGEQYF.

This clone turned up a few times. The chain employs TRBV11-2 and TRBJ2-5; TRBD1 might be the D (6 bases). The CDR3 totals 16 residues. Germline V gene lookup returns CDR1 SGHAT and CDR2 FQNNGV. V was pared by 5 bases and J by 5 bases, with 21 bases between. The CDR3 region is CASSPRRTALLETQYF. DNA of the CDR3: TGTGCCAGCAGCCCCCGGCGGACAGCGCTCCTGGAGACCCAGTACTTC.

V gene TRBV7-9 combines with J gene TRBJ1-1; D is undetermined. The CDR3 spans 14 residues. Deletions cut 1 base from V and 5 bases from J, with 11 bases between. Germline CDR1 is SEHNR and CDR2 is FQNEAQ (reference sequence). CDR3 protein: CASSLVKSGTEAFF. CDR3 sequence (DNA): TGTGCCAGCAGCTTAGTGAAATCGGGGACTGAAGCTTTCTTT. The whole variable domain, remainder taken from reference TRBV7-9 and TRBJ1-1, is DTGVSQNPRHKITKRGQNVTFRCDPISEHNRLYWYRQTLGQGPEFLTYFQNEAQLEKSRLLSDRFSAERPKGSFSTLEIQRTEQGDSAMYLCASSLVKSGTEAFFGQGTRLTVV.

This clone was counted only a few times. V is TRBV30 and J is TRBJ1-2; D might be TRBD1 (5 bases). Per germline, CDR1 GTSNPN and CDR2 SVGIG (reference sequence). The V end lost 3 bases, the J end lost 5 bases, and 19 bases lay between the germline ends. CDR3 length: 15 amino acids. The CDR3 is CAWRRVSGKEYGYTF. DNA of the CDR3: TGTGCCTGGAGACGTGTGTCAGGGAAGGAGTATGGCTACACCTTC.

This clone was seen more than once but under ten times. The CDR3 here is CASSLDPGGGETQYF. The CDR3 nucleotides are TGTGCCAGCAGCTTAGACCCAGGGGGAGGAGAGACCCAGTACTTC. J is TRBJ2-5 and V is TRBV7-2; D is possibly TRBD1 (7 bases). CDR1 and CDR2 from the germline V gene are SGHTA and FQGNSA. V lost 1 base and J lost 4, with 13 bases in between. This CDR3 is 15 amino acids long.

The chain carries TRBV5-6 and TRBJ2-1; either TRBD1 or TRBD2 may supply D (5 bases each). Germline CDR1 and CDR2: SGHDT and YYEEEE. The CDR3 extends over 13 amino acids. The V and J ends lost 1 base and 9 bases respectively, with 11 bases between them. CDR3 region: CASSLFGAGEQFF. The CDR3 bases are TGTGCCAGCAGCTTGTTCGGGGCGGGTGAGCAGTTCTTC.

The V call is TRBV29-1, the J call TRBJ2-5, with 8 bases that match TRBD1. The germline V gene has CDR1 SQVTM and CDR2 ANQGSEA. There are 14 residues in the CDR3. Trimming took 8 bases from V and 5 from J; bases not matched to a gene: 13. The CDR3 DNA sequence: TGCAGCCATAGGACAGGGAGGTCGGCGGAGACCCAGTACTTC. Translated: CSHRTGRSAETQYF.

The rearrangement links TRBV6-5 to TRBJ1-1; D unresolved. CDR3 length equals 13 residues. Germline CDR1 is MNHEY and CDR2 is SVGAGI. V gave up 11 bases and J gave up 1 base, with 14 bases separating them. As DNA, the CDR3 is TGTGCCGTCAAAGCAGTACCGAACACTGAAGCTTTCTTT. Its translation: CAVKAVPNTEAFF.

V is TRBV7-9 and J is TRBJ1-5, with D unresolved. CDR3 length equals 15 residues. V lost 1 base to trimming and J lost 0 bases, with 7 bases between them. Germline values: CDR1 SEHNR, CDR2 FQNEAQ (reference sequence). In DNA, the CDR3 is TGTGCCAGCAGCTTAGAGAGCGATAGCAATCAGCCCCAGCATTTT. It codes for CASSLESDSNQPQHF.

This clone was observed a handful of times. Here the CDR3 reads CSPRTDYGYTF. The DNA of the CDR3 is TGCAGCCCCCGGACGGACTATGGCTACACCTTC. V gene TRBV29-1 combines with J gene TRBJ1-2; no definite D call. This CDR3 region has 11 residues. V was clipped by 8 bases and J by 3 bases, with 10 bases between them. Germline CDR1 is SQVTM and CDR2 is ANQGSEA.

V and J are TRBV27 and TRBJ1-6, with D perhaps TRBD1 (5 bases). Germline V lookup: CDR1 MNHEY, CDR2 SMNVEV (reference sequence). The CDR3 sequence is 16 residues long. Trimming took off 4 bases at V and 10 bases at J, with 20 bases between the two ends. The CDR3 sequence: CASSSPLGAGYSPLHF. Here the CDR3 DNA reads TGTGCCAGCAGTTCCCCGCTGGGAGCAGGGTACTCACCCCTCCACTTT.

This chain links TRBV5-6 with TRBJ2-7; 7 bases are a match to TRBD2. Germline V gives CDR1 SGHDT, CDR2 YYEEEE. With V trimmed by 4 bases and J by 3 bases, 10 bases remained unmatched. The CDR3 totals 15 residues. CDR3 bases: TGTGCCAGCAGCACCCCTCGGGGAGGGAGCTACGAGCAGTACTTC. This gives the protein CASSTPRGGSYEQYF.

This rearrangement joins TRBV29-1 to TRBJ2-1; possible D gene TRBD2, 6 bases. Trimming pared 7 bases from V and 2 bases from J, leaving 15 bases between. The germline V gene has CDR1 SQVTM and CDR2 ANQGSEA. The CDR3 is made up of 14 amino acids. The CDR3, as DNA: TGCAGCGCGCTCGGGGGATTTACCTACAATGAGCAGTTCTTC. Translation: CSALGGFTYNEQFF.

The chain couples TRBV7-2 to TRBJ2-5; D ambiguous. The V and J ends lost 5 bases and 4 bases respectively, with 14 bases between them. Germline V CDR1 and CDR2: SGHTA, FQGNSA. The CDR3 runs 14 residues. CDR3 sequence reads: CASSRRVDGETQYF. CDR3 bases: TGTGCCAGCAGCCGCCGGGTGGACGGAGAGACCCAGTACTTC.

The CDR3 DNA follows: TGCAGCGTTGAAAGGTACAGGGCTCTGGAGACCCAGTACTTC. Translated: CSVERYRALETQYF. The genes are TRBV29-1 and TRBJ2-5; the D gene is possibly TRBD1 (6 bases). CDR3 length: 14 residues. The V end was cut by 2 bases, the J end by 5 bases, with 15 bases between. The germline gives CDR1 SQVTM, CDR2 ANQGSEA.

The chain carries TRBV5-6 and TRBJ1-5; D possibly corresponds to TRBD1 (5 bases). The CDR3 consists of 16 residues. V lost 3 bases and J lost 3, with 16 bases in between. Germline CDR1 and CDR2: SGHDT and YYEEEE. CDR3 residues: CASSSTTRGLNQPQHF. CDR3 nucleotide sequence: TGTGCCAGCAGCTCGACCACGCGGGGACTCAATCAGCCCCAGCATTTT.

CDR3 DNA sequence: TGTGCCAGCAGCTCTGGACAGGGATTCGGTAATTCACCCCTCCACTTT. This translates into CASSSGQGFGNSPLHF. The chain links TRBV5-8 to TRBJ1-6; 8 bases agree with TRBD1. Trimming took 3 bases from V and 6 from J; bases not matched to a gene: 8. Germline V lookup: CDR1 SGHTS, CDR2 YDEGEE. This CDR3 is built from 16 residues.

Concerning this clone: At one of its ends the junction is not consistent with the germline gene, which may arise from a read error. Other DNA sequences in the same sample also yield this CDR3. The rearrangement links TRBV20-1 to TRBJ2-5; D remains ambiguous. This CDR3 has 10 residues. Germline assignment: CDR1 DFQATT and CDR2 SNEGSKA (reference sequence). This chain's CDR3 is CSAGEETQYF. The CDR3 region has the DNA TGCAGTGCTGGAGAAGAGACCCAGTACTTC.

The chain couples TRBV9 to TRBJ1-2; 9 bases are shared with TRBD1. CDR1 SGDLS and CDR2 YYNGEE come from the germline V gene. This CDR3 has 14 amino acids. Losses at the gene ends were 4 bases for V and 5 bases for J; bases not matched to a gene: 6. The CDR3 loop is CASSLGQGRYGYTF. The CDR3 bases are TGTGCCAGCAGCCTAGGACAGGGGAGGTATGGCTACACCTTC.

This chain connects TRBV30 to TRBJ2-7, with a possible D match to TRBD2 (7 bases). The CDR3 spans 14 residues. V was cut by 0 bases and J by 4 bases, with 13 bases left in between. The germline CDR1 and CDR2 sequences are GTSNPN and SVGIG (reference sequence). CDR3 loop: CAWSVAGQAYEQYF. CDR3 DNA sequence: TGTGCCTGGAGTGTAGCGGGACAAGCTTACGAGCAGTACTTC.

The chain couples TRBV18 to TRBJ2-7; unclear D gene. The CDR3 is 13 amino acids. Per the germline V gene, CDR1 is KGHSH and CDR2 is LQKENI. Trimming pared 3 bases from V and 3 bases from J, leaving 9 bases between. This CDR3 is CASSPGRSYEQYF. CDR3 bases: TGTGCCAGCTCACCGGGTAGGAGCTACGAGCAGTACTTC.

A few counts support this clone. The V and J genes are TRBV5-1 and TRBJ2-2; possible D gene TRBD1, 6 bases. CDR3 size: 15 residues. Deletions cut 1 base from V and 2 bases from J, with 9 bases between. Per the germline V gene, CDR1 is SGHRS and CDR2 is YFSETQ. This CDR3 reads CASSLWTDNTGELFF. CDR3 DNA sequence: TGCGCCAGCAGCTTGTGGACAGACAACACCGGGGAGCTGTTTTTT. Based on the CDR3 plus reference TRBV5-1 and TRBJ2-2, the full variable domain is KAGVTQTPRYLIKTRGQQVTLSCSPISGHRSVSWYQQTPGQGLQFLFEYFSETQRNKGNFPGRFSGRQFSNSRSEMNVSTLELGDSALYLCASSLWTDNTGELFFGEGSRLTVL.

The rearrangement links TRBV7-9 to TRBJ2-1; D is ambiguous. There are 10 residues in the CDR3. Germline V gene lookup returns CDR1 SEHNR and CDR2 FQNEAQ (reference sequence). With 5 bases removed from V and 9 bases from J, the gap between germline ends came to 5 bases. CDR3 loop: CASSPGEQFF. The CDR3 coding sequence is TGTGCCAGCAGCCCTGGTGAGCAGTTCTTC.